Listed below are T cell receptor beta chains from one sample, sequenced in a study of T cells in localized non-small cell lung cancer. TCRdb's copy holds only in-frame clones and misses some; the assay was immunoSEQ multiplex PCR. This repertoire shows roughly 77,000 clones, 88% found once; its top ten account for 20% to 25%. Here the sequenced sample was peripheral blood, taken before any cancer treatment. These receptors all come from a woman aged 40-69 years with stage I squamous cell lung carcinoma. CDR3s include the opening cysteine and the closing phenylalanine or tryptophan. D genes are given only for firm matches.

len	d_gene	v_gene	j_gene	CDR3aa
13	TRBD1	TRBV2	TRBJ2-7	CASWPGGGYEQYF
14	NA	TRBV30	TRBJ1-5	CAWRGSGRNQPQHF
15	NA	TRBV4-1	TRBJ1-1	CASSQEWGANTEAFF
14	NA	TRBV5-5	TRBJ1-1	CASSLRVKGTEAFF
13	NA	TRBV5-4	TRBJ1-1	CASSSGDGTEAFF
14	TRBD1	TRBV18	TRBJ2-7	CASSTSGQGREQYF
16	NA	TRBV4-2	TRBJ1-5	CASSQDPDRSNQPQHF
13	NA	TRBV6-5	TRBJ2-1	CASSFRGYNEQFF
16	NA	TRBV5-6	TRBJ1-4	CASSLKIGSTNEKLFF
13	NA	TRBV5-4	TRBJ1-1	CASSLEGGVEAFF
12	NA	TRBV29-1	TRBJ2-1	CSVDRKFNEQFF
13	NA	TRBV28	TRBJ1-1	CASLQTGRRRAFF
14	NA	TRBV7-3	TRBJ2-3	CASMGARGSDTQYF
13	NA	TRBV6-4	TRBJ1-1	CASSEREDTEAFF
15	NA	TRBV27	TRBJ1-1	CASSLRGGLNTEAFF
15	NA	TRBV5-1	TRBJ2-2	CASSLRQTNTGELFF
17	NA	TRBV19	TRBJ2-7	CASSVTLSFPLSYEQYF
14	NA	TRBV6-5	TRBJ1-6	CASSYRGYNSPLHF
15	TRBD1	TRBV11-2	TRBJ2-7	CASSLVGDRGYEQYF
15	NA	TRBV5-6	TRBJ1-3	CASSLTGGKGNTIYF
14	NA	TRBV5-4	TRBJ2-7	CASSPPGTRGEQYF
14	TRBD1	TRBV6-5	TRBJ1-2	CASSSTTGGSGYTF
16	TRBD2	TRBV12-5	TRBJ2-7	CASGFGGRSGSYEQYF
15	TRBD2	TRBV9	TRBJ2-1	CASSEAGTRSYEQFF
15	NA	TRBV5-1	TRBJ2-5	CASSLGSSAQETQYF
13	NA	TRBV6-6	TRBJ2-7	CASSLTRSYEQYF
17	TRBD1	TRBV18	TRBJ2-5	CASSPPTGQGDQETQYF
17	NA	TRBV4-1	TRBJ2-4	CASSQGLLARAKNIQYF
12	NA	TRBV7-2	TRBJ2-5	CASSLFGESQYF
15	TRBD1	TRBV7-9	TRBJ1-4	CASSLGTAYNEKLFF
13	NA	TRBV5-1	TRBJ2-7	CASSPTVNYEQYF
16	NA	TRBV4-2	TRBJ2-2	CASSHPQASNTGELFF
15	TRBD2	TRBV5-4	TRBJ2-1	CASSSGTSDYNEQFF
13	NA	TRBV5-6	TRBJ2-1	CASSFGPNNEQFF
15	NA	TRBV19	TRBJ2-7	CASSIEARAVDEQYF
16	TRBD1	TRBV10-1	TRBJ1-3	CASSPDRIFTGNTIYF
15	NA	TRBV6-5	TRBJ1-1	CASRHQGGGNTEAFF
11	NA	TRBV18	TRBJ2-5	CASSPEETQYF
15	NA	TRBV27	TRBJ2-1	CASSLSRTSGNEQFF
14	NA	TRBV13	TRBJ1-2	CASSLGQGNYGYTF
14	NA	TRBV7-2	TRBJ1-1	CASSFSDSNTEAFF
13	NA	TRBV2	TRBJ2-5	CASSRKLGETQYF
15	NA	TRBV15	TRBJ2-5	CATSRELSRGETQYF
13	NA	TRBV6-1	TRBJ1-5	CASSGQTDQPQHF
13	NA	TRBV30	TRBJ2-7	CAWGDTHLYEQYF
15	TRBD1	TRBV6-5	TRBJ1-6	CASTAGQGFNSPLHF
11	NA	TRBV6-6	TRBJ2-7	CASSRPYEQYF
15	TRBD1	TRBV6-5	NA	CASSMQGASSYEQYF
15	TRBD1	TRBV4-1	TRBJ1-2	CASTSRAGGNYGYTF
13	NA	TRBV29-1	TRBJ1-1	CSVGQTINTEAFF
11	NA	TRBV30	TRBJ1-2	CAWRYRAGYTF
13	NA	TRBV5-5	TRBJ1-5	CASSLLTREPQHF